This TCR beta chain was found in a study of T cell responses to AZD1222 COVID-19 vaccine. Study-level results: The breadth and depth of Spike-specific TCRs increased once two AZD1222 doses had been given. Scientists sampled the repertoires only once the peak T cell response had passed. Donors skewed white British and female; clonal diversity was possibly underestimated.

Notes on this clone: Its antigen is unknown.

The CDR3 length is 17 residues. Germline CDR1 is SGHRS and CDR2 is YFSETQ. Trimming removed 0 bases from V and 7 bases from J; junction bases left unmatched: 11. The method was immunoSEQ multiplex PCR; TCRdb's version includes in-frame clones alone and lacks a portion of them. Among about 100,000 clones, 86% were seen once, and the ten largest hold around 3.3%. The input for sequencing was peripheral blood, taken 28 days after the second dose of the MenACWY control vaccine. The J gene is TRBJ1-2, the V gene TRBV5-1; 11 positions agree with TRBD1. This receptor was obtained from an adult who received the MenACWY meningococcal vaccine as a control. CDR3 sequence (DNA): TGCGCCAGCAGCTTGGGGGACTTTAGGACAGGGGGCGTTGGCTACACCTTC. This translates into CASSLGDFRTGGVGYTF.